This T cell receptor (beta chain) was captured in a study of cytomegalovirus exposure and HLA in healthy donors. The PCR contained 60 Vbeta and 13 Jbeta primers. The data were produced by immunoSEQ multiplex PCR, yet TCRdb's version contains in-frame clones alone and is incomplete. The sample holds approximately 170,000 clones, 65% to 70% seen once. As regards this clone: Its ends do not fully match the called genes, so a read error is possible. Distinct nucleotide sequences in the sample also encode this CDR3.

From germline, CDR1 is SGDLS and CDR2 YYNGEE. This CDR3 has 15 amino acids. The clonotype originates from a woman between 18 and 29 years old in good health and CMV-seropositive. The sample consisted of PBMCs. J is TRBJ2-7 and V is TRBV9, with 7 bases matching TRBD1. CDR3 sequence reads: CASSETGIIGDEQYF. CDR3 nucleotide sequence: TGTGCCAGCAGCGAGACAGGGATAATCGGGGACGAACAGTACTTC.